Reported below is one TCR beta chain. Its matching antigen is unknown. The CDR3 loop spans 16 amino acids. Germline V gene data show CDR1 as LNHNV and CDR2 as YYDKDF (reference sequence). V lost 8 bases and J 5 bases, leaving 21 bases between the germline ends. TCR beta cDNA libraries included unique molecular identifiers. TCRdb called the PCR reads again in MiXCR, with one record for every CDR3 protein. The repertoire has around 260,000 distinct CDR3 sequences, 35% to 40% of them found once; the top ten carry approximately 4.6%. The data were taken from a study of post-analysis software for immune sequencing data. Background on the study: Disease courses included relapsing-remitting, secondary progressive and progressive-relapsing multiple sclerosis.

Broader study findings: About 5 TRBV segments occurring more often in patients than controls included TRBV5-6, TRBV5-1 and TRBV20-1.

V is TRBV15 and J is TRBJ2-2; D is perhaps TRBD2 (6 bases). Specimen: blood. The clonotype originates from a girl aged 5 to 17 with multiple sclerosis. DNA of the CDR3: TGTGCCACCTGCAAACGGGACTCCCTAAGGACCGGGGAGCTGTTTTTT. Translated, it gives CATCKRDSLRTGELFF.